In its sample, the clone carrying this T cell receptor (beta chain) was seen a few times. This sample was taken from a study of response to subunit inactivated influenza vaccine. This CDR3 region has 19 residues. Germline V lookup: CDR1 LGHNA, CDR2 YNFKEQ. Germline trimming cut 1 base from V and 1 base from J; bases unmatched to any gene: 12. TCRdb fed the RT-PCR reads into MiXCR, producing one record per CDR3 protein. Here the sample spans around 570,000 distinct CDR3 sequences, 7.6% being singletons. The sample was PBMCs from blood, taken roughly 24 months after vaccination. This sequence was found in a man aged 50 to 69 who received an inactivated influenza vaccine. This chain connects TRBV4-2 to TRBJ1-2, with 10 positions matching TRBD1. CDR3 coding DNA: TGTGCCAGCAGCCAAGTTGTGGGACAGGGGCACAGTAGTAACTATGGCTACACCTTC. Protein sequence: CASSQVVGQGHSSNYGYTF.